This T cell receptor (beta chain) derives from a study of Ad26.COV2.S vaccination and SARS-CoV-2 variants. Germline CDR1 KGHSH, CDR2 LQKENI. This CDR3 has 11 residues. V lost 4 bases to trimming and J lost 4 bases, with 4 bases between them. Here immunoSEQ multiplex PCR was the method, and the copy in TCRdb shows in-frame clones only, minus some. The sample consists of 360,000 or so clones, 89% of them appearing once. Sample treatment: some 19 received Ad26.COV2.S at low or high dose, single or two shots; about 5 received placebo; per-sample allocation not given. The investigators took samples on day 63 after the first vaccine or placebo injection.

This sequence originates from a person aged 18-60 years who received the Ad26.COV2.S COVID-19 vaccine or a placebo. Source: peripheral blood, taken in a trial of Ad26.COV2.S vaccine versus placebo. The chain employs TRBV18 and TRBJ2-5; D remains unclear. The DNA of the CDR3 is TGTGCCAGCTCACGGGGAGAGACCCAGTACTTC. This sequence encodes CASSRGETQYF.